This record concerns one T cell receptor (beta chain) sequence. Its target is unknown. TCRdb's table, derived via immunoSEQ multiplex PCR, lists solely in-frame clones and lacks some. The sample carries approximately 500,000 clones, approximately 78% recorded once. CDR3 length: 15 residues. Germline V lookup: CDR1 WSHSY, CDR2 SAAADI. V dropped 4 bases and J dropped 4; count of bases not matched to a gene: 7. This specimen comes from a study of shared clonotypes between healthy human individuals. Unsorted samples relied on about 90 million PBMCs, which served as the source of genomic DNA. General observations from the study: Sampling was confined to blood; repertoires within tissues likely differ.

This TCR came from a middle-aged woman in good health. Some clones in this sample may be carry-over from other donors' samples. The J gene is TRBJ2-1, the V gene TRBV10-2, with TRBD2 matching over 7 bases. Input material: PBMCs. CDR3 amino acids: CASSVASGSYNEQFF. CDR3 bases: TGCGCCAGCAGTGTTGCTAGCGGTTCATACAATGAGCAGTTCTTC.